This T cell receptor (beta chain) comes out of a study of identical twins. A universal primer site came from template switching; cDNA carried unique molecular identifiers. TCRdb reprocessed the 5' RACE reads with MiXCR, giving one entry per CDR3 protein. The data contain 300,000 or so distinct CDR3 sequences, 8% to 9.5% of them seen just once; the ten biggest clones take up under 7.5%. Study observations and caveats: The study found that models underestimated out-of-frame TCR alpha sharing in monozygotic twins.

This clonotype was counted only a few times. Its antigen remains unidentified. Mismatch with germline at one junction end may stem from a read error. Per germline, CDR1 SGHVS and CDR2 FQNEAQ. CDR3 length: 15 residues. Separately, the same data were catalogued under a study of yellow fever vaccine responses in identical twins. That report adds: In identical twins, vaccine T cell responses appeared partly shared and partly individual.

Sequencing used CD8+ T cells sorted from blood. The clonotype was recovered from a woman aged 18 to 35 in good health. The V call is TRBV7-8, the J call TRBJ2-7; 8 bases are shared with TRBD1. The CDR3 sequence is CASSLVDRASHEQYF. The CDR3 region has the DNA TGTGCCAGCAGCTTAGTGGACAGGGCCTCCCACGAGCAGTACTTC.